These 17 T cell receptor beta chains share one sample of origin, sequenced in a study of blood T cell repertoires in COVID-19. TCRdb's table, derived via immunoSEQ multiplex PCR, lists solely in-frame clones and lacks some. The sample shows a few hundred thousand clones, roughly 89% of them seen only once. The sequencing input was PBMCs or T cells enriched from blood (not recorded which). The receptors were sampled from a woman between 45 and 65 years old who had recovered from COVID-19.

This clone was observed a handful of times. The chain combines TRBV20-1 with TRBJ1-2; no reliable D call. V lost 3 bases and J 5 bases, leaving 13 bases between the germline ends. This CDR3 comprises 13 residues. Germline V lookup: CDR1 DFQATT, CDR2 SNEGSKA (reference sequence). DNA for the CDR3: TGCAGTGCTAGTACCCTAGGCACGTATGGCTACACCTTC. It specifies CSASTLGTYGYTF.

V is TRBV4-1 and J is TRBJ2-7; maybe TRBD2 (5 bases). Germline V gene lookup returns CDR1 MGHRA and CDR2 YSYEKL. V lost 1 base, J lost 5 bases, and 15 bases lay in between. The CDR3 extends over 15 amino acids. In DNA form, the CDR3 reads TGCGCCAGCAGCCAAGTCCCCGGGGTATCCCACGAGCAGTACTTC. It specifies CASSQVPGVSHEQYF.

The chain employs TRBV4-1 and TRBJ1-2, with 7 bases lining up with TRBD1. The CDR3 has 14 amino acids. Germline V CDR1 and CDR2: MGHRA, YSYEKL. Trimming at V came to 3 bases and at J to 6 bases, leaving 7 bases not matched to a gene. The CDR3 sequence is CASSQPGTAHGYTF. For the CDR3, the DNA is TGCGCCAGCAGCCAGCCCGGGACAGCCCATGGCTACACCTTC.

This clone was counted once. The chain links TRBV3-1 (or the pseudogene TRBV3-2) to TRBJ2-2; weak D call: TRBD1 (6 bases). Trimming took off 4 bases at V and 5 bases at J, with 14 bases between the two ends. CDR3 length: 15 amino acids. Germline-derived CDR1 and CDR2 are LGHDT and YNNKEL (reference sequence). The CDR3 sequence is CASSPTWGPTGELFF. The CDR3 coding sequence is TGTGCCAGCAGCCCCACCTGGGGGCCAACCGGGGAGCTGTTTTTT.

In nucleotides, the CDR3 is TGTGCCACCAGGGGGAGAATGAACACTGAAGCTTTCTTT. This codes for CATRGRMNTEAFF. The chain employs TRBV27 and TRBJ1-1, with 7 bases identical to TRBD1. The germline V gene has CDR1 MNHEY and CDR2 SMNVEV (reference sequence). Trimming removed 10 bases from V and 0 bases from J; junction bases left unmatched: 5. This CDR3 region has 13 residues.

V gene TRBV6-2 or TRBV6-3 combines with J gene TRBJ1-4, with D possibly matching TRBD1 (5 bases). CDR1 is MNHEY and CDR2 is SVGEGT in the germline V gene. Trimming stripped 6 bases from V and 13 bases from J, with 18 bases between. The CDR3 has 13 residues. The CDR3 nucleotides read TGTGCCAGCAGCCCCAGTGTGGGGGGATTACTGTTTTTT. It codes for CASSPSVGGLLFF.

The V call is TRBV6-5, the J call TRBJ1-3; D not resolved. CDR3 length: 14 amino acids. V was clipped by 4 bases and J by 2 bases, with 9 bases between them. CDR1 is MNHEY, CDR2 SVGAGI, per germline. The CDR3 loop is CASSWTEAGNTIYF. The CDR3 DNA sequence: TGTGCCAGCAGTTGGACTGAGGCTGGAAACACCATATATTTT.

Only one count was recorded for this clone. The chain is built from TRBV7-3 and TRBJ2-1; no clear D. V was clipped by 3 bases and J by 9 bases, with 9 bases between them. This CDR3 has 12 amino acids. Germline lookup yields CDR1 SGHTA and CDR2 FQGTGA. The CDR3 spells CASSLLGGEQFF. The CDR3 nucleotides are TGTGCCAGCAGCTTGCTAGGCGGTGAGCAGTTCTTC.

The chain has TRBV5-1 and TRBJ2-1; 10 nucleotides align to TRBD1. Germline V gene lookup returns CDR1 SGHRS and CDR2 YFSETQ. The CDR3 contains 16 residues. Trimming cost V 4 bases and J 6 bases; bases outside gene matches: 10. CDR3 sequence (DNA): TGCGCCAGCAGCCAGAACCGGGACAGGGGAATCAATGAGCAGTTCTTC. It specifies CASSQNRDRGINEQFF. Variable domain in full (rest from reference TRBV5-1 and TRBJ2-1): KAGVTQTPRYLIKTRGQQVTLSCSPISGHRSVSWYQQTPGQGLQFLFEYFSETQRNKGNFPGRFSGRQFSNSRSEMNVSTLELGDSALYLCASSQNRDRGINEQFFGPGTRLTVL.

The genes are TRBV18 and TRBJ2-5; TRBD1 is a possible D gene (6 bases). V was clipped by 3 bases and J by 5 bases, with 10 bases between them. Looked up from germline, CDR1 is KGHSH and CDR2 is LQKENI. The CDR3 extends over 13 amino acids. For the CDR3, the DNA is TGTGCCAGCTCACCTTACAGGGAGGAGACCCAGTACTTC. Translating gives CASSPYREETQYF.

The gene calls are TRBV19 and TRBJ1-1; 10 bases align to TRBD1. J gave up 5 bases and V 4 bases, and 4 bases lay outside the gene matches. Germline lookup yields CDR1 LNHDA and CDR2 SQIVND (reference sequence). This CDR3 region has 14 residues. As DNA, the CDR3 is TGTGCCAGTAGTACCCGGACAGGGGGAACTGAAGCTTTCTTT. Amino acids: CASSTRTGGTEAFF.

The chain has TRBV7-9 and TRBJ2-5, with 13 positions matching TRBD2. The CDR3 runs to 18 residues. The V gene end was trimmed by 1 base and the J gene end by 7 bases; junction bases not matched to a gene: 12. Germline V gene sequence: CDR1 SEHNR, CDR2 FQNEAQ (reference sequence). The CDR3 protein is CASSLVLTGTSGAGTQYF. CDR3 bases: TGTGCCAGCAGCTTAGTCTTAACCGGGACTAGCGGGGCGGGGACCCAGTACTTC.

The CDR3 loop is CASSLDTASGNTIYF. The CDR3 DNA reads as TGTGCCAGCAGCTTAGATACAGCCTCTGGAAACACCATATATTTT. This rearrangement joins TRBV7-2 to TRBJ1-3; D not certain. The CDR3 has 15 residues. Trimming left V 1 base short and J 0 bases short, with 7 bases between. Germline-derived CDR1 and CDR2 are SGHTA and FQGNSA.

The chain employs TRBV29-1 and TRBJ1-4; unclear D gene. This CDR3 is built from 13 residues. Germline lookup yields CDR1 SQVTM and CDR2 ANQGSEA. V lost 6 bases and J 6 bases, leaving 14 bases between the germline ends. The DNA of the CDR3 is TGCAGCGTCATTCAGTCGGCGGATGAAAAACTGTTTTTT. Amino acids: CSVIQSADEKLFF.

The genes are TRBV15 and TRBJ1-4; D not resolved. CDR3 length equals 14 residues. Germline V gene lookup returns CDR1 LNHNV and CDR2 YYDKDF (reference sequence). The V gene lost 1 base and the J gene lost 0 bases, with 3 bases spanning the gap. CDR3: CATSRAATNEKLFF. CDR3 nucleotides: TGTGCCACCAGCAGAGCTGCAACTAATGAAAAACTGTTTTTT. Full variable domain (remainder filled in from reference TRBV15 and TRBJ1-4): DAMVIQNPRYQVTQFGKPVTLSCSQTLNHNVMYWYQQKSSQAPKLLFHYYDKDFNNEADTPDNFQSRRPNTSFCFLDIRSPGLGDTAMYLCATSRAATNEKLFFGSGTQLSVL.

The chain carries TRBV6-5 and TRBJ1-4, with D unresolved. The CDR3 is 13 amino acids. The V end was cut by 5 bases, the J end by 10 bases, with 14 bases between. Germline V gene lookup returns CDR1 MNHEY and CDR2 SVGAGI. The CDR3 sequence is CASSPGGSGKLFF. In DNA, the CDR3 is TGTGCCAGCAGTCCCGGCGGGAGCGGAAAACTGTTTTTT.

The chain links TRBV13 to TRBJ1-2; D not certain. Germline V gene lookup returns CDR1 PRHDT and CDR2 FYEKMQ (reference sequence). There are 16 residues in the CDR3. With 6 bases removed from V and 8 bases from J, the gap between germline ends came to 25 bases. This CDR3 is CASRVVSGSDYEGYTF. Here the CDR3 DNA reads TGTGCCAGCAGGGTAGTGTCTGGCAGTGACTATGAGGGCTACACCTTC.